These T cell receptor beta chains were read from a single sample in a study of neurological immune-mediated disorders. Via MiXCR, TCRdb re-called the 5' RACE reads, giving one row per CDR3 protein. The repertoire holds roughly 70,000 distinct CDR3 sequences, with around 4.8% as singletons. The material sequenced was PBMCs. Source of these receptors: a woman aged 70-85 years with multiple sclerosis. Each CDR3 is given with its conserved first and last residue. The D gene is left open where the match is weak. Size values are once, few and many counts, or a class for expanded clones, and some rows have none.

D gene,clone size,V gene,J gene,CDR3 protein,CDR3 DNA
-,many,TRBV5-1,TRBJ1-4,CASSLESGGEKLFF,TGCGCCAGCAGCTTGGAGTCAGGTGGTGAAAAACTGTTTTTT
-,many,TRBV4-1,TRBJ1-1,CASSQVSGTSTEAFF,TGCGCCAGCAGCCAAGTTTCGGGAACAAGCACTGAAGCTTTCTTT
-,-,TRBV7-9,TRBJ1-1,CASSWGRYTEAFF,TGTGCCAGCAGCTGGGGTCGTTACACTGAAGCTTTCTTT
TRBD1,many,TRBV7-2,TRBJ1-5,CASSTGQGGNQPQHF,TGTGCCAGCAGCACCGGACAGGGGGGAAATCAGCCCCAGCATTTT
-,many,TRBV7-9,TRBJ1-5,CASSLATGHSNQPQHF,TGTGCCAGCAGCTTAGCCACAGGACATAGCAATCAGCCCCAGCATTTT
TRBD1,many,TRBV29-1,TRBJ2-3,CSVVDRGSTDTQYF,TGCAGCGTCGTTGACAGGGGTAGCACAGATACGCAGTATTTT
-,many,TRBV10-1,TRBJ2-2,CASSEGTGELFF,TGCGCCAGCAGTGAAGGGACCGGGGAGCTGTTTTTT
-,many,TRBV21-1,TRBJ2-7,CASSAHPLAGEFYEQYF,TGTGCCAGCAGCGCCCACCCACTAGCGGGAGAATTCTACGAGCAGTACTTC
-,many,TRBV27,TRBJ1-5,CASSLHVRQPQHF,TGTGCCAGCAGTTTACATGTTCGTCAGCCCCAGCATTTT
TRBD2,few,TRBV20-1,TRBJ2-1,CSASSGRIRYNEQFF,TGCAGTGCTAGTAGCGGGAGGATCCGGTACAATGAGCAGTTCTTC
-,many,TRBV20-1,TRBJ2-5,CSARRGGETQYF,TGCAGTGCTAGAAGGGGAGGAGAGACCCAGTACTTC
TRBD2,many,TRBV20-1,TRBJ2-4,CSPEVLAGGKNIQYF,TGCAGTCCCGAAGTCCTAGCGGGAGGTAAAAACATTCAGTACTTC
-,many,TRBV7-8,TRBJ2-7,CASSLRIEVLRGEQYF,TGTGCCAGCAGCTTAAGGATCGAGGTGCTTCGCGGCGAGCAGTACTTC
-,few,TRBV5-6,TRBJ2-1,CASSLEALAFKRFF,TGTGCCAGCAGCTTGGAAGCGCTAGCATTTAAACGGTTCTTC
TRBD1,many,TRBV6-5,TRBJ1-5,CASRRDSSNQPQHF,TGTGCCAGCAGAAGGGACAGTAGCAATCAGCCCCAGCATTTT
-,many,TRBV12-3/TRBV12-4,TRBJ1-2,CASRPPGLGGYTF,TGTGCCAGCAGACCCCCAGGGTTAGGTGGCTACACCTTC
TRBD1,many,TRBV25-1,TRBJ2-7,CASSALDRGTSSYEQYF,TGTGCCAGCAGTGCCTTGGACAGGGGAACGAGCTCCTACGAGCAGTACTTC